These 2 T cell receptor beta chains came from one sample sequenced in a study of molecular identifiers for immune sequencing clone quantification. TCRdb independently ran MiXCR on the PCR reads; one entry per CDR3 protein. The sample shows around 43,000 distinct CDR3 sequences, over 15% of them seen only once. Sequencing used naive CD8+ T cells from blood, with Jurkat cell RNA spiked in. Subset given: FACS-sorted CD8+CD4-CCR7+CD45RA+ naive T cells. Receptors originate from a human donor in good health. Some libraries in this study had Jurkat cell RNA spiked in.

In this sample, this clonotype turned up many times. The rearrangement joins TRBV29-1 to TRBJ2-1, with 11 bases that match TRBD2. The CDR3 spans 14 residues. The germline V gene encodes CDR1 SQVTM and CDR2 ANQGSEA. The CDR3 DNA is TGCAGTACTAGCGGGGGACGCTCCTACAATGAGCAGTTCTTC. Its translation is CSTSGGRSYNEQFF.

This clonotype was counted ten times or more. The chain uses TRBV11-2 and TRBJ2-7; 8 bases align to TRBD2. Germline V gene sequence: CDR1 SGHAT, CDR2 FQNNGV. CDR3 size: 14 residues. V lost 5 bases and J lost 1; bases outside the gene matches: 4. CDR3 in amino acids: CASSVLAASYEQYF. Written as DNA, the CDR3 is TGTGCCAGCAGCGTACTAGCGGCTTCCTACGAGCAGTACTTC.